The 11 T cell receptor beta chains below were found in one sample sequenced in a study of CXCR3-negative and CXCR3-positive naive CD8 T cells. UMI-labeled TRB cDNA libraries were prepared by 5' RACE. TCRdb derives one entry per CDR3 protein from the 5' RACE reads, leaving out DNA. The sample has over 45,000 distinct CDR3 sequences. The sequenced sample was memory CD8+ T cells from blood. These receptors were collected from a human donor in good health. Some clones in this sample may be carry-over from other donors' samples.

This chain links TRBV13 with TRBJ2-7; TCRdb names TRBD2, which stays unverified in the absence of DNA. CDR3 length: 16 residues. The germline CDR1 and CDR2 sequences are PRHDT and FYEKMQ (reference sequence). The CDR3 is CASSFGRGRGSYEQYF.

V gene TRBV29-1 combines with J gene TRBJ1-2. The CDR3 loop spans 11 amino acids. Germline V CDR1 and CDR2: SQVTM, ANQGSEA. CDR3 loop: CSVDQDYGYTF.

The rearrangement uses TRBV15 and TRBJ2-1; absent DNA, TCRdb's TRBD2 call cannot be checked. CDR3 length: 21 amino acids. Germline V lookup: CDR1 LNHNV, CDR2 YYDKDF (reference sequence). CDR3 sequence reads: CATSRETHQREAESSYNEQFF. Filled out from reference TRBV15 and TRBJ2-1, the complete variable domain reads DAMVIQNPRYQVTQFGKPVTLSCSQTLNHNVMYWYQQKSSQAPKLLFHYYDKDFNNEADTPDNFQSRRPNTSFCFLDIRSPGLGDTAMYLCATSRETHQREAESSYNEQFFGPGTRLTVL.

The chain has TRBV28 and TRBJ2-2; TCRdb's D call, TRBD1, is unchecked because there is no DNA. Germline assignment: CDR1 MDHEN and CDR2 SYDVKM. This CDR3 comprises 14 residues. The CDR3 protein is CASSSQGRPGELFF.

The rearrangement links TRBV28 to TRBJ2-7; lacking DNA, the TRBD1 call made by TCRdb goes unchecked. CDR1 and CDR2 from the germline V gene are MDHEN and SYDVKM. This CDR3 region has 15 residues. CDR3 amino acids: CASSFSTGNSYEQYF.

The rearrangement links TRBV28 to TRBJ2-2; the TRBD1 assignment by TCRdb is unverifiable without DNA. CDR1 MDHEN and CDR2 SYDVKM come from the germline V gene. The CDR3 covers 14 residues. CDR3 sequence: CAIQTGRVTGELFF.

The chain couples TRBV29-1 to TRBJ2-3; with no DNA, the TCRdb D assignment of TRBD2 cannot be verified. This CDR3 is built from 16 residues. CDR1 is SQVTM and CDR2 is ANQGSEA in the germline V gene. CDR3 residues: CSVDLGRLAESDTQYF.

This rearrangement joins TRBV5-6 to TRBJ1-2. Germline V CDR1 and CDR2: SGHDT, YYEEEE. The CDR3 is made up of 14 amino acids. The chain's CDR3 is CASSEGTAAYGYTF.

J is TRBJ1-5 and V is TRBV12-3 or TRBV12-4; TCRdb's D call of TRBD1 is untestable without DNA. The CDR3 contains 13 residues. CDR3 protein: CASTSGQGDPQHF.

The chain has TRBV29-1 and TRBJ2-3; the D call of TRBD1 rests on TCRdb alone, since no DNA is present to check it. Germline V lookup: CDR1 SQVTM, CDR2 ANQGSEA. The CDR3 loop spans 19 amino acids. Here the CDR3 reads CSVEDHLGGHRSSTDTQYF.

J is TRBJ2-2 and V is TRBV28; there is no DNA to check the TCRdb D call of TRBD1. The CDR3 loop spans 16 amino acids. Germline assignment: CDR1 MDHEN and CDR2 SYDVKM. CDR3 loop: CASSQRADSNTGELFF.